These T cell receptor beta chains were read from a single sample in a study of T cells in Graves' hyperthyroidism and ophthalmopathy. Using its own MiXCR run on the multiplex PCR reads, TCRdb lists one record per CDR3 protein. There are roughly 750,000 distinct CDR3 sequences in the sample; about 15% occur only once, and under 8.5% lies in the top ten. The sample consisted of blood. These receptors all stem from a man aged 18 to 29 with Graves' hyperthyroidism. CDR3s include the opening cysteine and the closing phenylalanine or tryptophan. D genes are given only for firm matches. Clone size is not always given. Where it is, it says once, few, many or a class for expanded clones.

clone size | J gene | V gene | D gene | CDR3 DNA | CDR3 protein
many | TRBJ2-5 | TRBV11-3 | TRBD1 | TGTGCCAGCAGCTACTACCGGGACAGCCCTCGAGAGACCCAGTACTTC | CASSYYRDSPRETQYF
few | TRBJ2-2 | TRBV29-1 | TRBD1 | TGCAGCGTGACAGGGGGTAACGCCGGGGAGCTGTTTTTT | CSVTGGNAGELFF
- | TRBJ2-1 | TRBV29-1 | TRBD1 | TGCAGCGTCGCACCGGGACAGGGTTCGGGTGAGCAGTTCTTC | CSVAPGQGSGEQFF
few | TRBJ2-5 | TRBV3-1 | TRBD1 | TGTGCCAGCAGCCCCGACAGGGTTCGACAAGAGACCCAGTACTTC | CASSPDRVRQETQYF
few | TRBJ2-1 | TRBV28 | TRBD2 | TGTGCCTCCCCGGGAGGGGCTAGCGGGAACGATTGGGATGAGCAGTTCTTC | CASPGGASGNDWDEQFF
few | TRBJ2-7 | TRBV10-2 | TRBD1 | TGCGCCAGCAGGGACAGGGGAGCCTACGAGCAGTACTTC | CASRDRGAYEQYF
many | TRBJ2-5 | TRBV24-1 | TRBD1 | TGTGCCACCAGTGATTCGGGGACAGAGGAGACCCAGTACTTC | CATSDSGTEETQYF
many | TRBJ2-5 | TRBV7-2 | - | TGTGCCAGCAGCCCGAGAGGGGTAGGAGAGACCCAGTACTTC | CASSPRGVGETQYF
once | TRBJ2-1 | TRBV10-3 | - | TGTGCCATCAGTGAGTACCGGGGTCGGGGTGAGCAGTTCTTC | CAISEYRGRGEQFF
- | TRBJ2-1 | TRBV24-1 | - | TGTGCCACAAGTCCGGGACCCAGCGAGCAGTTCTTC | CATSPGPSEQFF
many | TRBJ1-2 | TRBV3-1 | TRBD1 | TGTGCCAGCAGCTCGACAGGGGACAGACTCGGCTACACCTTC | CASSSTGDRLGYTF
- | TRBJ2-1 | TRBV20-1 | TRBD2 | TGCAGTGCTATTAGGTCTAGCGGGACGGGTAATGAGCAGTTCTTC | CSAIRSSGTGNEQFF
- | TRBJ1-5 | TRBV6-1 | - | TGTGCCAGCAGTCATGACGACAATCAGCCCCAGCATTTT | CASSHDDNQPQHF
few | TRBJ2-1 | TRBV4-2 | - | TGTGCCAGCAGCCAAGTGGAGAGGGCCAATGAGCAGTTCTTC | CASSQVERANEQFF
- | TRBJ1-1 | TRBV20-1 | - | TGCAGTGCTAGAGATCCCCGGCAGGGGATGAACACTGAAGCTTTCTTT | CSARDPRQGMNTEAFF
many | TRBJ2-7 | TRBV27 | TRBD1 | TGTGCCAGCAGTTTAACCCAGGGGGTGAGCGAGCAGTACTTC | CASSLTQGVSEQYF